One and the same sample provided the 21 T cell receptor beta chains below, sequenced in a study of CD4 T cells in relation to SARS-CoV-2 and coronaviruses. Profiled with immunoSEQ multiplex PCR; TCRdb holds only in-frame clones, not every one. The sample holds roughly 63,000 clones, about 94% seen once. The unexposed donors gave CD4+ T cells in about 2010-2019, prior to COVID-19. Sequencing was performed on naive CD4+ T cells from PBMCs. Subset of the sample: naive CD4+ T cells isolated by negative enrichment. Receptor source: a human donor in good health.

This rearrangement joins TRBV19 to TRBJ2-7; 7 bases agree with TRBD1. CDR1 and CDR2 from the germline V gene are LNHDA and SQIVND (reference sequence). The V segment lost 7 bases and the J segment 6 bases; nucleotides outside the gene matches: 12. This CDR3 comprises 14 residues. For the CDR3, the DNA is TGTGCCAGTACCATTTCGGACAGGATGAGCGAGCAGTACTTC. Protein sequence: CASTISDRMSEQYF.

The chain joins TRBV19 to TRBJ2-7; tentatively, D is TRBD2 (7 bases). The V gene lost 3 bases and the J gene lost 0 bases, with 15 bases spanning the gap. The CDR3 is 16 residues long. Germline values: CDR1 LNHDA, CDR2 SQIVND (reference sequence). Written as DNA, the CDR3 is TGTGCCAGTAGTATTAAAGCGGGGACAAACTCCTACGAGCAGTACTTC. Its protein product is CASSIKAGTNSYEQYF.

J is TRBJ2-7 and V is TRBV28; a possible D gene is TRBD2 (6 bases). This CDR3 contains 16 residues. V dropped 3 bases and J dropped 2 bases, with 17 bases sitting between them. The germline V gene encodes CDR1 MDHEN and CDR2 SYDVKM. CDR3 DNA: TGTGCCAGCAGTTTGGGCGGGGCTCCGGGGGCCTACGAGCAGTACTTC. Encoded protein: CASSLGGAPGAYEQYF.

The rearrangement uses TRBV18 and TRBJ2-7; D gene ambiguous. V was trimmed by 1 base and J by 3 bases, leaving 10 bases between them. This CDR3 contains 14 residues. Per germline, CDR1 KGHSH and CDR2 LQKENI. The CDR3 spells CASSPLSQNYEQYF. CDR3 coding DNA: TGTGCCAGCTCACCACTGTCGCAGAACTACGAGCAGTACTTC.

The V gene is TRBV3-1 (or the pseudogene TRBV3-2), the J gene TRBJ2-6; D is unclear. V dropped 3 bases and J dropped 0 bases, with 9 bases sitting between them. The CDR3 is made up of 16 amino acids. Germline-derived CDR1 and CDR2 are LGHDT and YNNKEL (reference sequence). In DNA form, the CDR3 reads TGTGCCAGCAGCCATATTTCCCGCTCTGGGGCCAACGTCCTGACTTTC. Protein product: CASSHISRSGANVLTF.

The chain combines TRBV5-1 with TRBJ2-1; TRBD2 might be the D (6 bases). Germline loops: CDR1 SGHRS, CDR2 YFSETQ. The germline V and J ends were trimmed by 1 base and 2 bases, with 13 bases remaining between them. The CDR3 runs to 16 residues. CDR3 sequence (DNA): TGCGCCAGCAGCTTGCGAGCGGGCGTCGCCTACAATGAGCAGTTCTTC. Its translation is CASSLRAGVAYNEQFF.

The chain is built from TRBV30 and TRBJ2-5; D is unclear. Trimming removed 3 bases at V and 5 bases at J, with 7 bases between. The CDR3 totals 11 residues. CDR1 and CDR2 (germline): GTSNPN, SVGIG (reference sequence). CDR3 protein: CAWSQMETQYF. In DNA, the CDR3 is TGTGCCTGGAGCCAGATGGAGACCCAGTACTTC.

This chain joins TRBV2 and TRBJ2-3; perhaps TRBD1 as D (6 bases). The germline CDR1 and CDR2 sequences are SNHLY and FYNNEI. The V and J ends lost 9 bases and 5 bases respectively, with 12 bases between them. The CDR3 is 12 residues long. The CDR3 DNA sequence: TGTGCCAGGGTCAAAGGGGGAGATACGCAGTATTTT. Amino acid sequence: CARVKGGDTQYF.

This clone showed up just once. The junction departs from germline at one end; a sequencing error may be responsible. The rearrangement uses TRBV30 and TRBJ2-1; no definite D call. Germline loops: CDR1 GTSNPN, CDR2 SVGIG (reference sequence). This CDR3 spans 12 amino acids. The CDR3 protein is CAWSVPRQAPVF. For the CDR3, the DNA is TGTGCCTGGAGTGTACCAAGGCAGGCGCCGGTCTTC. Looking up the rest from reference TRBV30 and TRBJ2-1 gives the full variable domain: SQTIHQWPATLVQPVGSPLSLECTVEGTSNPNLYWYRQAAGRGLQLLFYSVGIGQISSEVPQNLSASRPQDRQFILSSKKLLLSDSGFYLCAWSVPRQAPVFGPGTRLTVL.

The chain links TRBV5-4 to TRBJ2-1, with 9 positions matching TRBD1. Trimming removed 1 base from V and 5 bases from J; junction bases left unmatched: 10. Per germline, CDR1 SGHNT and CDR2 YYREEE (reference sequence). The CDR3 totals 17 residues. CDR3 amino acids: CASSLKPGTGYNNEQFF. The DNA of the CDR3 is TGTGCCAGCAGCTTGAAACCGGGGACAGGGTACAACAATGAGCAGTTCTTC.

This chain links TRBV19 with TRBJ2-1; 7 bases align to TRBD1. This CDR3 is built from 13 residues. V was pared by 4 bases and J by 6 bases, with 3 bases of the junction left unmatched. Germline V gives CDR1 LNHDA, CDR2 SQIVND (reference sequence). CDR3 region: CASSSPGGNEQFF. CDR3 DNA: TGTGCCAGTAGTAGCCCAGGGGGCAATGAGCAGTTCTTC.

The V gene is TRBV5-1, the J gene TRBJ2-3; D not certain. This CDR3 comprises 15 residues. With 4 bases removed from V and 2 bases from J, the gap between germline ends came to 14 bases. Germline V CDR1 and CDR2: SGHRS, YFSETQ. The CDR3 sequence: CASSHPVGNTDTQYF. The CDR3, as DNA: TGCGCCAGCAGCCATCCAGTAGGGAACACAGATACGCAGTATTTT.

The gene calls are TRBV24-1 and TRBJ2-1; D might be TRBD1 or TRBD2, each matching 5 bases. This CDR3 has 14 amino acids. The germline V gene encodes CDR1 KGHDR and CDR2 SFDVKD. V gave up 4 bases and J gave up 7 bases, with 13 bases separating them. CDR3 sequence (DNA): TGTGCCACCAGTGACCGTGGGACGGGGAATGAGCAGTTCTTC. This encodes CATSDRGTGNEQFF.

This clone was counted once. V is TRBV3-1 (or the pseudogene TRBV3-2) and J is TRBJ2-7; D is unclear. Germline assignment: CDR1 LGHDT and CDR2 YNNKEL (reference sequence). The V end was cut by 2 bases, the J end by 3 bases, with 8 bases between. The CDR3 contains 13 residues. Here the CDR3 reads CASSQRYHYEQYF. The CDR3 DNA reads as TGTGCCAGCAGCCAACGGTATCACTACGAGCAGTACTTC.

This clone was seen just once. The chain employs TRBV4-1 and TRBJ1-2; no reliable D call. The V end lost 6 bases, the J end lost 8 bases, and 19 bases lay between the germline ends. Germline V lookup: CDR1 MGHRA, CDR2 YSYEKL. The CDR3 totals 14 residues. The CDR3 DNA sequence: TGCGCCAGCAGATCCCGGAGCGGAGGGAACGGCTACACCTTC. It translates to CASRSRSGGNGYTF.

The chain recombines TRBV27 with TRBJ2-1; D unresolved. The germline V gene has CDR1 MNHEY and CDR2 SMNVEV (reference sequence). V was trimmed by 2 bases and J by 8 bases, leaving 7 bases between them. This CDR3 region has 12 residues. The CDR3 protein is CASSLERHEQFF. CDR3 bases: TGTGCCAGCAGTTTAGAGCGTCATGAGCAGTTCTTC.

The gene calls are TRBV4-1 and TRBJ2-5; TRBD1 matches at 11 bases. Trimming removed 1 base from V and 4 bases from J; junction bases left unmatched: 5. The germline V gene encodes CDR1 MGHRA and CDR2 YSYEKL. The CDR3 loop spans 16 amino acids. CDR3 loop: CASSQVPGQGGETQYF. CDR3 DNA sequence: TGCGCCAGCAGCCAAGTTCCGGGACAGGGGGGAGAGACCCAGTACTTC.

The V and J genes are TRBV18 and TRBJ2-5, with 12 nucleotides matching TRBD1. V was clipped by 1 base and J by 4 bases; unmatched bases: 1. Germline V gives CDR1 KGHSH, CDR2 LQKENI. The CDR3 runs 15 residues. The CDR3 reads CASSPRDRGLETQYF. DNA of the CDR3: TGTGCCAGCTCACCACGGGACAGGGGGCTAGAGACCCAGTACTTC.

The rearrangement uses TRBV28 and TRBJ1-1, with D perhaps TRBD1 (5 bases). The CDR3 is 12 residues long. Trimming took off 3 bases at V and 10 bases at J, with 12 bases between the two ends. CDR1 and CDR2 from the germline V gene are MDHEN and SYDVKM. In DNA form, the CDR3 reads TGTGCCAGCAGTTTCAAGGGGATTGCAGCTTTCTTT. It specifies CASSFKGIAAFF.

The chain has TRBV11-2 and TRBJ2-1; TRBD2 aligns across 8 bases. The CDR3 consists of 12 residues. Losses at the gene ends were 5 bases for V and 15 bases for J; bases not matched to a gene: 9. Germline V CDR1 and CDR2: SGHAT, FQNNGV. The DNA of the CDR3 is TGTGCCAGCAGCCCCCGGGCGGGAGGTCTGTTCTTC. Amino acid sequence: CASSPRAGGLFF.

The chain recombines TRBV11-1 with TRBJ1-2, with D unresolved. V shed 5 bases and J shed 5 bases, with 18 bases lying between them. Germline V gene sequence: CDR1 SGHAT, CDR2 FQDESV (reference sequence). The CDR3 has 15 residues. The CDR3 DNA is TGTGCCAGCAGCCCCCGGACTCGGGGAAATTATGGCTACACCTTC. Translated: CASSPRTRGNYGYTF. The variable domain in full, with the rest retrieved from reference TRBV11-1 and TRBJ1-2, is EAEVAQSPRYKITEKSQAVAFWCDPISGHATLYWYRQILGQGPELLVQFQDESVVDDSQLPKDRFSAERLKGVDSTLKIQPAELGDSAMYLCASSPRTRGNYGYTFGSGTRLTVV.